Each of the 22 T cell receptor beta chains below was sequenced from the same sample in a study of response to subunit inactivated influenza vaccine (dated by TCRdb to 2016 to 2018). The method was RT-PCR. Sequencing was carried out with an Illumina HiSeq 2500. TCRdb ran its own pipeline on the public reads, namely fastp trimming at Q25 and MiXCR clone calling, and kept in-frame beta chains. Rows merge per CDR3 protein into single entries with the most common DNA and genes. The sample table lists about 830,000 distinct CDR3 sequences, 18% of them with a count of one. The ten largest account for roughly 11% of the sample. Sequencing was performed on PBMCs from blood, taken more than 4 days after vaccination. The receptors were gathered from a man between 45 and 60 years old who received an inactivated influenza vaccine. Donor details come from another sample of the same person, matched by shared clones.

The chain carries TRBV7-2 and TRBJ2-7; 8 bases fit TRBD1. The CDR3 extends over 15 amino acids. With 2 bases clipped from V and 3 bases from J, the junction kept 6 bases outside the gene matches. Germline CDR1 is SGHTA and CDR2 is FQGNSA. The CDR3 DNA sequence: TGTGCCAGCAGCTTATGGGGACAGGACGTCTACGAGCAGTACTTC. Residues: CASSLWGQDVYEQYF.

This clonotype was counted only a few times. The chain couples TRBV10-3 to TRBJ2-7; 7 nucleotides match TRBD2. V shed 6 bases, J shed 4 bases, and the junction held 15 bases outside the gene matches. The CDR3 totals 16 residues. Per germline, CDR1 ENHRY and CDR2 SYGVKD. The CDR3 loop is CAIRTPGGGRPYEQYF. The CDR3 DNA reads as TGTGCCATCAGGACTCCTGGGGGGGGAAGGCCTTACGAGCAGTACTTC.

V usage is TRBV7-9 and J usage is TRBJ2-1; D unclear. The CDR3 has 12 residues. V lost 5 bases to trimming and J lost 10 bases, with 12 bases between them. The germline V gene has CDR1 SEHNR and CDR2 FQNEAQ (reference sequence). CDR3 amino acids: CASSPTQLEQFF. CDR3 sequence (DNA): TGTGCCAGCAGCCCTACGCAGCTAGAGCAGTTCTTC.

This chain uses TRBV11-1 with TRBJ1-2, with 9 bases lining up with TRBD1. With 5 bases clipped from V and 8 bases from J, the junction kept 9 bases outside the gene matches. CDR3 length: 14 amino acids. Germline CDR1 and CDR2: SGHAT and FQDESV (reference sequence). CDR3 nucleotides: TGTGCCAGCAGCCTACAGGGGGCATCTAACGGCTACACCTTC. Amino acids: CASSLQGASNGYTF. The full variable domain, with the rest looked up from reference TRBV11-1 and TRBJ1-2, is EAEVAQSPRYKITEKSQAVAFWCDPISGHATLYWYRQILGQGPELLVQFQDESVVDDSQLPKDRFSAERLKGVDSTLKIQPAELGDSAMYLCASSLQGASNGYTFGSGTRLTVV.

This clonotype showed up just a few times. J is TRBJ2-3 and V is TRBV10-3; 7 nucleotides align to TRBD1. This CDR3 is 13 amino acids long. The germline V gene has CDR1 ENHRY and CDR2 SYGVKD. The J segment lost 1 base and the V segment lost 6 bases, leaving 1 base of the junction unmatched. CDR3: CAISGQGTDTQYF. The CDR3 nucleotides are TGTGCCATCAGCGGACAGGGCACAGATACGCAGTATTTT.

The rearrangement uses TRBV4-3 and TRBJ2-7; the match to TRBD2 covers 9 bases. This CDR3 region has 14 residues. V trimming: 1 base; J trimming: 3 bases; junction bases outside the gene matches: 1. Germline values: CDR1 LGHNA, CDR2 YSLEER. The CDR3 spells CASSQATSGYEQYF. CDR3 nucleotides: TGCGCCAGCAGCCAAGCGACTAGCGGCTACGAGCAGTACTTC.

This clonotype has at least ten counts. The chain recombines TRBV10-3 with TRBJ2-7; possible D gene TRBD1, 5 bases. Germline V gives CDR1 ENHRY, CDR2 SYGVKD. Deletions cut 0 bases from V and 6 bases from J, with 12 bases between. The CDR3 runs 14 residues. In DNA, the CDR3 is TGTGCCATCAGTGAGTCTAGGGGAAATGGCGAGCAGTACTTC. This encodes CAISESRGNGEQYF.

This chain uses TRBV15 with TRBJ2-5, with 8 bases that match TRBD2. The CDR3 consists of 15 residues. The V gene end was trimmed by 5 bases and the J gene end by 5 bases; junction bases not matched to a gene: 10. The V gene's germline CDR1 is LNHNV and CDR2 YYDKDF (reference sequence). CDR3 nucleotides: TGTGCCACCAGCGCAGGACTAGCTGGGGGGGAGACCCAGTACTTC. It yields the protein CATSAGLAGGETQYF.

The chain joins TRBV7-8 to TRBJ1-5; 10 nucleotides align to TRBD1. The V segment lost 0 bases and the J segment 6 bases; nucleotides outside the gene matches: 5. Germline CDR1 SGHVS, CDR2 FQNEAQ. The CDR3 spans 16 residues. CDR3 residues: CASSLAGTGVTQPQHF. The CDR3 DNA reads TGTGCCAGCAGCTTAGCGGGGACAGGGGTCACTCAGCCCCAGCATTTT.

This clonotype has a handful of counts. The chain uses TRBV20-1 and TRBJ2-3; D gene unclear. V was shortened by 6 bases and J by 5 bases, with 18 bases between the two germline ends. Germline V lookup: CDR1 DFQATT, CDR2 SNEGSKA (reference sequence). The CDR3 is 14 amino acids. The CDR3: CSAGAESEIDTQYF. CDR3 nucleotide sequence: TGCAGTGCGGGCGCCGAGTCCGAGATAGATACGCAGTATTTT.

CDR3 in amino acids: CASSGGQGGPREKLFF. The CDR3 DNA sequence: TGCGCCAGCAGCGGGGGACAGGGGGGACCGCGTGAAAAACTGTTTTTT. The chain combines TRBV5-1 with TRBJ1-4; the match to TRBD1 covers 11 bases. The V gene end was trimmed by 4 bases and the J gene end by 7 bases; junction bases not matched to a gene: 9. The CDR3 runs to 16 residues. Germline lookup yields CDR1 SGHRS and CDR2 YFSETQ. The entire variable domain, with the rest obtained from reference TRBV5-1 and TRBJ1-4, is as follows: KAGVTQTPRYLIKTRGQQVTLSCSPISGHRSVSWYQQTPGQGLQFLFEYFSETQRNKGNFPGRFSGRQFSNSRSEMNVSTLELGDSALYLCASSGGQGGPREKLFFGSGTQLSVL.

This sequence joins TRBV6-2 or TRBV6-3 and TRBJ2-1; the match to TRBD2 covers 15 bases. Germline loops: CDR1 MNHEY, CDR2 SVGEGT. Trimming cost V 5 bases and J 4 bases; bases outside gene matches: 15. This CDR3 comprises 20 residues. CDR3 DNA: TGTGCCAGCAGTCCCCACGAAGGACTAGCGGGGGGGCTGGGATACAATGAGCAGTTCTTC. Protein product: CASSPHEGLAGGLGYNEQFF.

In DNA form, the CDR3 reads TGTGCCAGCAGTTTTTATACAGCGGGGGTTGAGCAGTTCTTC. Amino acids: CASSFYTAGVEQFF. This rearrangement joins TRBV12-3 or TRBV12-4 to TRBJ2-1; 8 bases map to TRBD2. Trimming cost V 3 bases and J 9 bases; bases outside gene matches: 7. The CDR3 extends over 14 amino acids.

This clonotype was seen ten or more times. The genes are TRBV12-3 or TRBV12-4 and TRBJ2-5, with 9 bases that match TRBD2. V shed 2 bases, J shed 2 bases, and the junction held 3 bases outside the gene matches. This CDR3 spans 15 amino acids. The CDR3 spells CASSLSLAGQETQYF. The DNA of the CDR3 is TGTGCCAGCAGTTTATCCCTAGCGGGACAAGAGACCCAGTACTTC.

The chain combines TRBV28 with TRBJ1-4, with D unclear. V lost 2 bases to trimming and J lost 4 bases, with 5 bases between them. The CDR3 contains 13 residues. The V gene's germline CDR1 is MDHEN and CDR2 SYDVKM. CDR3 sequence (DNA): TGTGCCAGCAGTTTAAACGTTAATGAAAAACTGTTTTTT. It is translated as CASSLNVNEKLFF. The variable domain in full, with the rest retrieved from reference TRBV28 and TRBJ1-4, is DVKVTQSSRYLVKRTGEKVFLECVQDMDHENMFWYRQDPGLGLRLIYFSYDVKMKEKGDIPEGYSVSREKKERFSLILESASTNQTSMYLCASSLNVNEKLFFGSGTQLSVL.

This clonotype showed up many times. The chain is built from TRBV4-3 and TRBJ2-1; D not certain. Between the trimmed V and J ends, which lost 4 bases and 9 bases, there was a span of 13 bases. The CDR3 has 13 amino acids. Germline CDR1 and CDR2: LGHNA and YSLEER. The CDR3 DNA reads as TGCGCCAGCAGCCCCCGGGCCGTAAGTGAGCAGTTCTTC. Its protein product is CASSPRAVSEQFF.

V gene TRBV28 combines with J gene TRBJ2-7, with D tentatively TRBD1 (5 bases). CDR1 is MDHEN, CDR2 SYDVKM, per germline. V lost 8 bases to trimming and J lost 2 bases, with 16 bases between them. This CDR3 region has 14 residues. The CDR3 loop is CASGQITQAYEQYF. Written as DNA, the CDR3 is TGTGCCAGCGGACAAATTACACAGGCCTACGAGCAGTACTTC.

This clonotype was detected many times. This chain's CDR3 is CASGQGNYGYTF. DNA for the CDR3: TGTGCCAGCGGACAGGGAAACTATGGCTACACCTTC. The chain carries TRBV3-1 and TRBJ1-2; 8 nucleotides agree with TRBD1. This CDR3 is 12 amino acids long. The germline CDR1 and CDR2 sequences are LGHDT and YNNKEL (reference sequence). J gave up 2 bases and V 8 bases, and 1 base lay outside the gene matches.

In its sample, this clonotype was seen a few times. V and J are TRBV9 and TRBJ2-3; no reliable D call. Looked up from germline, CDR1 is SGDLS and CDR2 is YYNGEE. Trimming shortened V by 0 bases and J by 0 bases, and 5 bases separated the two germline ends. There are 14 residues in the CDR3. The CDR3 loop is CASSVAPSTDTQYF. The CDR3 nucleotides are TGTGCCAGCAGCGTAGCCCCTAGCACAGATACGCAGTATTTT. The variable domain in full, with the rest retrieved from reference TRBV9 and TRBJ2-3, is DSGVTQTPKHLITATGQRVTLRCSPRSGDLSVYWYQQSLDQGLQFLIQYYNGEERAKGNILERFSAQQFPDLHSELNLSSLELGDSALYFCASSVAPSTDTQYFGPGTRLTVL.

This clonotype was seen repeatedly, ten times or more. This rearrangement joins TRBV7-2 to TRBJ2-3; D possibly corresponds to TRBD1 (5 bases). The V gene's germline CDR1 is SGHTA and CDR2 FQGNSA. The CDR3 covers 15 residues. Trimming removed 0 bases at V and 5 bases at J, with 12 bases between. CDR3 nucleotide sequence: TGTGCCAGCAGCTTAGCCGTAGGGGTGGGAGATACGCAGTATTTT. Amino acids: CASSLAVGVGDTQYF.

The V and J genes are TRBV11-2 and TRBJ1-6; 10 bases match TRBD1. V lost 4 bases to trimming and J lost 5 bases; unmatched junction nucleotides: 5. In germline, CDR1 is SGHAT, CDR2 FQNNGV. The CDR3 is 16 amino acids. The CDR3 reads CASSSLDRGNNSPLHF. DNA for the CDR3: TGTGCCAGCAGCTCATTGGACAGGGGGAATAATTCACCCCTCCACTTT.

This clonotype was counted a few times. Written as DNA, the CDR3 is TGCAGTGCTAGAACCGCGGTCGAGGGGGAGCAGTACTTC. Protein sequence: CSARTAVEGEQYF. This rearrangement joins TRBV20-1 to TRBJ2-7, with D tentatively TRBD1 or TRBD2 (5 bases each). V was trimmed by 2 bases and J by 7 bases, leaving 15 bases between them. This CDR3 contains 13 residues. CDR1 DFQATT and CDR2 SNEGSKA come from the germline V gene (reference sequence).